This TCR beta chain was recorded in a study of T cells in Graves' hyperthyroidism and ophthalmopathy. Study information: Specimen type is peripheral blood, collected at initial diagnosis prior to any treatment.

Comment on this clonotype: No antigen is known for it.

The study's findings and limits: Ophthalmopathy was distinguished from stable hyperthyroidism by 13 V-J signatures.

An absence of ophthalmopathy progression within 18 months meant stable Graves' hyperthyroidism. In making diagnoses, clinical symptoms, serum thyroxine and TRAb, thyroid ultrasound and orbital computed tomography were all used. TCR beta CDR3 region amplification was performed from RNA transcripts. Using the HTBI primer set, a first-round RT-PCR was run on the TCR CDR3. TCRdb reprocessed the multiplex PCR reads with MiXCR, giving one entry per CDR3 protein. This sample has roughly 630,000 distinct CDR3 sequences, with roughly 14% found just once. This receptor was identified in a woman in her twenties or thirties with Graves' hyperthyroidism. Sequencing was performed on blood.

The CDR3 region is CASSQNTRTVNEKLFF. CDR3 bases: TGCGCCAGCAGCCAGAACACCCGGACAGTTAATGAAAAACTGTTTTTT. The J gene is TRBJ1-4, the V gene TRBV4-3, with a tentative D call TRBD1 (6 bases). The CDR3 extends over 16 amino acids. V was trimmed by 3 bases and J by 4 bases, leaving 15 bases between them. Germline V CDR1 and CDR2: LGHNA, YSLEER.